The 8 T cell receptor beta chains reported below all come from one sample, sequenced in a study of technical replicates of blood from several donors. The assay was immunoSEQ multiplex PCR, and TCRdb's table has in-frame clones only and misses some. The sample records approximately 69,000 clones, approximately 97% being singletons. Sequenced input: T cells isolated from PBMCs. The receptors were sampled from a human donor in good health.

The chain is built from TRBV14 and TRBJ1-2, with a weak D call TRBD1 (5 bases). Germline V gene data show CDR1 as SGHDN and CDR2 as FVKESK. This CDR3 has 16 residues. V lost 1 base and J lost 2, with 14 bases in between. CDR3 DNA: TGTGCCAGCAGCCAAGGAAGGGACCGGGGGAACTATGGCTACACCTTC. It encodes CASSQGRDRGNYGYTF.

The chain employs TRBV7-7 and TRBJ1-5; D call uncertain. The CDR3 is 13 residues long. CDR1 and CDR2 from the germline V gene are SSHAT and FNYEAQ (reference sequence). Trimming took 2 bases from V and 5 from J, leaving 7 bases between them. The CDR3 nucleotides read TGTGCCAGCAGCTTATCCCCTGATCAGCCCCAGCATTTT. Translating gives CASSLSPDQPQHF. The whole variable domain, remainder taken from reference TRBV7-7 and TRBJ1-5, is GAGVSQSPRYKVTKRGQDVTLRCDPISSHATLYWYQQALGQGPEFLTYFNYEAQPDKSGLPSDRFSAERPEGSISTLTIQRTEQRDSAMYRCASSLSPDQPQHFGDGTRLSIL.

This rearrangement joins TRBV2 to TRBJ2-3; 12 nucleotides line up with TRBD2. Germline-derived CDR1 and CDR2 are SNHLY and FYNNEI. V was pared by 5 bases and J by 0 bases, with 6 bases of the junction left unmatched. CDR3 length equals 17 residues. The CDR3 is CASSLRLAGVSTDTQYF. As DNA, the CDR3 is TGTGCCAGCAGTCTCAGACTAGCGGGAGTTAGCACAGATACGCAGTATTTT.

The chain has TRBV5-1 and TRBJ1-2, with 9 bases aligning to TRBD1. The CDR3 runs 15 residues. The germline CDR1 and CDR2 sequences are SGHRS and YFSETQ. Trimming cost V 0 bases and J 6 bases; bases outside gene matches: 6. The CDR3 sequence: CASSLEPGQGHGYTF. CDR3 bases: TGCGCCAGCAGCTTGGAACCGGGACAGGGCCATGGCTACACCTTC.

This sequence joins TRBV10-1 and TRBJ2-2, with 7 bases identical to TRBD1. Trimming cost V 5 bases and J 1 base; bases outside gene matches: 7. CDR3 length: 16 residues. CDR1 and CDR2 (germline): WNHNN, SYGVQD (reference sequence). The CDR3 DNA reads TGCGCCAGCAGTTCCCCGACAGGGTGGAACACCGGGGAGCTGTTTTTT. This encodes CASSSPTGWNTGELFF.

The chain has TRBV11-2 and TRBJ2-7; 10 positions match TRBD2. Per germline, CDR1 SGHAT and CDR2 FQNNGV. The CDR3 loop spans 16 amino acids. Trimming at V came to 1 base and at J to 3 bases, leaving 6 bases not matched to a gene. The CDR3 is CASSLVTSGPIYEQYF. Written as DNA, the CDR3 is TGTGCCAGCAGCTTAGTGACTAGCGGGCCCATCTACGAGCAGTACTTC.

The chain has TRBV15 and TRBJ2-5; a possible D gene is TRBD2 (6 bases). Per germline, CDR1 LNHNV and CDR2 YYDKDF (reference sequence). The CDR3 sequence is 13 residues long. V lost 1 base, J lost 7 bases, and 10 bases lay in between. CDR3 sequence: CATSRGRGGTQYF. The CDR3 nucleotides are TGTGCCACCAGCAGAGGGCGGGGAGGGACCCAGTACTTC.

This chain joins TRBV7-9 and TRBJ1-1; 9 positions match TRBD1. This CDR3 comprises 14 residues. Per the germline V gene, CDR1 is SEHNR and CDR2 is FQNEAQ (reference sequence). V lost 4 bases, J lost 5 bases, and 5 bases stayed unmatched. The CDR3 DNA is TGTGCCAGCAGCTGGAGGGACAGGGCGACTGAAGCTTTCTTT. This translates into CASSWRDRATEAFF.